Sequencing of this T cell receptor (beta chain) was carried out in a study of identical twins (dated by TCRdb to the mid-2010s). Regarding the research as a whole: The study deep-sequenced TCR alpha and beta repertoires from monozygotic twins, unrelated adults of various ages and cord blood to test whether fetal clonotypes persist. Replicate twin experiments were performed at different times using different library preparation protocols to rule out contamination.

With regard to this clonotype: There is no known antigen for this receptor. Per-nucleotide qualities are absent, and no much larger clonotype sits a single base away.

Results and caveats for the whole study, not just this receptor: Because the same donors could not be followed over many years, conclusions were based on cross-sectional statistical analysis. Compared with coincidental sharing between unrelated individuals, an excess of low generation-probability sequences was observed among out-of-frame TCR alpha sequences shared between twins. Out-of-frame TCR alpha sharing in monozygotic twins was systematically underestimated by recombination models, whereas sharing between unrelated individuals was in agreement with the recombination models. Invariant T cells such as MAIT and iNKT could partly confound zero-insertion analyses, though diverse VJ usage argued against this for most clonotypes. Fewer insertions were carried by abundant cord blood beta clonotypes; a weaker similar trend was observed in young adult naive repertoires, while no such trend was observed in memory repertoires. A weaker excess of twin sharing was found in beta out-of-frame sequences because the signal-to-noise ratio was lowered by fewer shared sequences.

Library preparation used 5' RACE. The sample was run on an Illumina HiSeq 2000. Template switching introduced a universal primer binding site; the final cDNA contained a unique molecular identifier, enabling accurate counting of TCR cDNA molecules. Specific primers in the conserved constant-segment region were used to synthesize first-strand cDNA for the TCR alpha and beta chains. To control for contamination, every cDNA library was double barcoded, receiving both a SMART-Mk sample barcode and Illumina barcodes. TruSeq adapter sequences and Illumina sample barcodes were added in two successive PCR steps. The Illumina HiSeq platform was used with custom primers to sequence TCR alpha and beta cDNA libraries. From the authors' description of their analysis: MiGEC processed the raw reads to extract unique molecular identifiers, while MiXCR was used to determine the CDR3 positions. For each individual, recombination models were inferred using an EM algorithm with the repgenHMM and IGoR tools. The analysis of shared clonotypes was done with the tcR package in R, with sharing normalized by the product of cloneset sizes. To study raw recombination without the effects of thymic and clonal selection, out-of-frame nonproductive sequences were analyzed. TCRdb reanalyzed the raw reads on its own, using fastp at Q25 for trimming and MiXCR for clone calling, and kept in-frame beta chains. CDR3 protein duplicates are merged, each entry listing the most common genes and DNA. TCRdb, not the original authors, processed these V and J calls. This sample gives 1.5 million to 2 million distinct CDR3 sequences in total; roughly a third of them show up just once. The top ten hold about 0.27% of the sample.

Every donor was a healthy Caucasian. Sequencing was carried out using cord blood. The sequence came from a newborn girl in good health.

The CDR3 in this case is CASSWGQSSGNEKLFF. The DNA is TGCGCCAGCAGCTGGGGACAGTCTTCGGGTAATGAAAAACTGTTTTTT. The sequence links TRBV5-1 to TRBJ1-4; 7 middle bases align to TRBD1. Ends trimmed: V by 3 bases, J by 4 bases; bases unmatched to a gene: 9. The CDR3 runs 16 residues from the cysteine to the phenylalanine. The only DNA kept is the CDR3, 48 bases in frame from the first base. The germline V gene gives CDR1 as SGHRS and CDR2 as YFSETQ.